These T cell receptor beta chains were read from a single sample in a study of T cell changes during pregnancy in multiple sclerosis. Here immunoSEQ multiplex PCR was the method, and the copy in TCRdb shows in-frame clones only, minus some. Here the sample spans some 45,000 clones, 75% to 95% being singletons. The source was CD4+ T cells from peripheral blood mononuclear cells, collected after pregnancy. The receptors stem from a female donor in good health, enrolled as a control in a pregnancy study. The CDR3 runs from the conserved cysteine through the conserved F or W. Fields, in order: J gene, clone size, V gene, D gene, CDR3 DNA, CDR3 protein. D genes are given only for firm matches. A row's size may be missing; if present it is once, few, many or a size class.

j_call: TRBJ2-3
clone_size: -
v_call: TRBV28
d_call: -
cdr3_nt: TGTGCCAGCAGCTTTGGAGCCCCCGGGACGCAGTATTTT
cdr3_aa: CASSFGAPGTQYF

j_call: TRBJ1-1
clone_size: -
v_call: TRBV7-8
d_call: -
cdr3_nt: TGTGCCAGCAGCTTTACCCCCGACAGGAACACTGAAGCTTTCTTT
cdr3_aa: CASSFTPDRNTEAFF

j_call: TRBJ2-1
clone_size: -
v_call: TRBV4-1
d_call: TRBD2
cdr3_nt: TGCGCCAGCAGCCAAGTGGGGGGCAGCGGGGGGGCTCGTGAGCAGTTCTTC
cdr3_aa: CASSQVGGSGGAREQFF

j_call: TRBJ2-1
clone_size: -
v_call: TRBV28
d_call: TRBD2
cdr3_nt: TGTGCCAGCAGTCTTCCCCTTGCGGGAGGATACAATGAGCAGTTCTTC
cdr3_aa: CASSLPLAGGYNEQFF

j_call: TRBJ1-1
clone_size: -
v_call: TRBV5-1
d_call: -
cdr3_nt: TGCGCCAGCAGCTCGCAGGGATCGAACACTGAAGCTTTCTTT
cdr3_aa: CASSSQGSNTEAFF

j_call: TRBJ1-2
clone_size: -
v_call: TRBV5-1
d_call: -
cdr3_nt: TGCGCCAGCAGCGAGACAGGATCTTCCTATGGCTACACCTTC
cdr3_aa: CASSETGSSYGYTF

j_call: TRBJ1-6
clone_size: -
v_call: TRBV7-9
d_call: TRBD1
cdr3_nt: TGTGCCAGCAGCTTAGGGGACAGATCTAATTCACCCCTCCACTTT
cdr3_aa: CASSLGDRSNSPLHF

j_call: TRBJ2-1
clone_size: once
v_call: TRBV2
d_call: -
cdr3_nt: TGTGCCAGCAGTCTCCAGAAGGGAGACGAGCAGTTCTTC
cdr3_aa: CASSLQKGDEQFF

j_call: TRBJ1-5
clone_size: -
v_call: TRBV19
d_call: -
cdr3_nt: TGTGCCACTACGGGTGGGTTATATCAGCCCCAGCATTTT
cdr3_aa: CATTGGLYQPQHF

j_call: TRBJ1-2
clone_size: -
v_call: TRBV5-1
d_call: TRBD1
cdr3_nt: TGCGCCAGCAGCTCGGGACAGGGGGTAGGGTATGGCTACACCTTC
cdr3_aa: CASSSGQGVGYGYTF

j_call: TRBJ2-1
clone_size: -
v_call: TRBV6-1
d_call: TRBD1
cdr3_nt: TGTGCCAGCAGTGAAGAGACAGGGGGGATTTACAATGAGCAGTTCTTC
cdr3_aa: CASSEETGGIYNEQFF

j_call: TRBJ2-2
clone_size: -
v_call: TRBV7-3
d_call: TRBD2
cdr3_nt: TGTGCCAGCAGCTATGGACTAGCGGCTGATTACACGGGGGAGCTGTTTTTT
cdr3_aa: CASSYGLAADYTGELFF

j_call: TRBJ1-1
clone_size: -
v_call: TRBV4-1
d_call: TRBD1
cdr3_nt: TGCGCCAGCAGCCAACGACAGGGGGGGAACACTGAAGCTTTCTTT
cdr3_aa: CASSQRQGGNTEAFF

j_call: TRBJ1-4
clone_size: -
v_call: TRBV28
d_call: -
cdr3_nt: TGTGCCAGCAGTTTAACGGATGAAAAACTGTTTTTT
cdr3_aa: CASSLTDEKLFF

j_call: TRBJ2-7
clone_size: once
v_call: TRBV5-8
d_call: -
cdr3_nt: TGTGCCAGCAGCTCTGGGCAACCCTACGAGCAGTACTTC
cdr3_aa: CASSSGQPYEQYF

j_call: TRBJ2-7
clone_size: -
v_call: TRBV19
d_call: TRBD2
cdr3_nt: TGTGCCAGTAGTATAGGACTAGCGGGAGGGAACTACGAGCAGTACTTC
cdr3_aa: CASSIGLAGGNYEQYF

j_call: TRBJ1-6
clone_size: few
v_call: TRBV28
d_call: -
cdr3_nt: TGTGCCAGCAGTTTACGAGGGGCTAGCGGTTATTCACCCCTCCACTTT
cdr3_aa: CASSLRGASGYSPLHF

j_call: TRBJ2-1
clone_size: -
v_call: TRBV5-1
d_call: TRBD2
cdr3_nt: TGCGCCAGCAGCACCGGACTAGCGGGGGCCCCCTACAATGAGCAGTTCTTC
cdr3_aa: CASSTGLAGAPYNEQFF

j_call: TRBJ1-1
clone_size: -
v_call: TRBV29-1
d_call: TRBD1
cdr3_nt: TGCAGCGTTGGGGGACAGGGAACCACTGAAGCTTTCTTT
cdr3_aa: CSVGGQGTTEAFF

j_call: TRBJ2-7
clone_size: once
v_call: TRBV28
d_call: -
cdr3_nt: TGTGCCAGCAGTTTCGACGCACGGGACTACGAGCAGTACTTC
cdr3_aa: CASSFDARDYEQYF

j_call: TRBJ1-5
clone_size: -
v_call: TRBV9
d_call: -
cdr3_nt: TGTGCCAGCAGCGTAGATTCGGGGGGCGCGGGTCAGCCCCAGCATTTT
cdr3_aa: CASSVDSGGAGQPQHF

j_call: TRBJ2-1
clone_size: -
v_call: TRBV6-5
d_call: -
cdr3_nt: TGTGCCAGCAGCTCCCCCAGGGACTACAATGAGCAGTTCTTC
cdr3_aa: CASSSPRDYNEQFF

j_call: TRBJ2-3
clone_size: -
v_call: TRBV16
d_call: TRBD1
cdr3_nt: TGTGCCAGCAGCCCCGACAGGGTGGCGGATACGCAGTATTTT
cdr3_aa: CASSPDRVADTQYF

j_call: TRBJ2-5
clone_size: -
v_call: TRBV18
d_call: TRBD1
cdr3_nt: TGTGCCAGCTCACTCACAGGGGGCGCGGAAGAGACCCAGTACTTC
cdr3_aa: CASSLTGGAEETQYF

j_call: TRBJ2-3
clone_size: -
v_call: TRBV5-4
d_call: -
cdr3_nt: TGTGCCAGCAGCTTGGAGCGGATCACAGATACGCAGTATTTT
cdr3_aa: CASSLERITDTQYF

j_call: TRBJ2-3
clone_size: -
v_call: TRBV5-8
d_call: -
cdr3_nt: TGTGCCAGCAGCGAACTAGTTACGCAGTATTTT
cdr3_aa: CASSELVTQYF

j_call: TRBJ1-2
clone_size: -
v_call: TRBV4-1
d_call: -
cdr3_nt: TGCGCCAGCAGACCGACCGGGGGGGCGTACTATGGCTACACCTTC
cdr3_aa: CASRPTGGAYYGYTF

j_call: TRBJ1-2
clone_size: -
v_call: TRBV10-2
d_call: TRBD1
cdr3_nt: TGCGCCAGCAGATCCGGGACAGGGGGAAATGGCTACACCTTC
cdr3_aa: CASRSGTGGNGYTF

j_call: TRBJ2-3
clone_size: -
v_call: TRBV28
d_call: TRBD2
cdr3_nt: TGTGCCAGCACCCAGCGGGACCCGATAGATACGCAGTATTTT
cdr3_aa: CASTQRDPIDTQYF

j_call: TRBJ1-5
clone_size: -
v_call: TRBV6-1
d_call: TRBD1
cdr3_nt: TGTGCCAGCAGTGACGGACAGGGGGCTCGGCAGCCCCAGCATTTT
cdr3_aa: CASSDGQGARQPQHF

j_call: TRBJ1-2
clone_size: few
v_call: TRBV5-4
d_call: TRBD1
cdr3_nt: TGTGCCAGCAGCAGGCCGGGACAGGGGAACTATGGCTACACCTTC
cdr3_aa: CASSRPGQGNYGYTF

j_call: TRBJ2-7
clone_size: -
v_call: TRBV11-3
d_call: -
cdr3_nt: TGTGCCAGCAGCTTATCACGCGGGACCGAGCAGTACTTC
cdr3_aa: CASSLSRGTEQYF